Listed here is a single T cell receptor (beta chain). This record belongs to a study of blood T cell repertoires in COVID-19. Turning to the study itself: Sample material is recorded as cDNA or gDNA derived from T cells, B-cell-depleted T cells, or PBMCs.

Only in-frame clones appear in the TCRdb table, and some are missing; sequencing was by immunoSEQ multiplex PCR. This table has about 250,000 clones, roughly 87% appearing once. The receptor's source is a man between 18 and 35 years old with active or convalescent COVID-19. The specimen was peripheral blood.

CDR3 DNA sequence: TGCGCCAGCAGCCAAGTTGGCAGGGGAACCGGGGAGCTGTTTTTT. Translating it yields CASSQVGRGTGELFF. The chain employs TRBV4-1 and TRBJ2-2, with TRBD1 as a possible D gene (6 bases). This CDR3 is built from 15 residues. Germline CDR1 MGHRA, CDR2 YSYEKL. Trimming cost V 1 base and J 5 bases, with 11 bases left between them.